This TCR beta chain was profiled in a study of blood T cells in healthy people across ages. Study conclusions and caveats: Fewer expanded clones and more diversity marked long-lived versus aged donors. TCR beta diversity tracked closely with naive T cell percentage.

A note on this clonotype: As yet, its antigen is unknown.

With a J-beta primer mix and a sample-barcoded 5' primer, a second PCR ran 7 to 11 cycles. TCRdb passed the 5' RACE reads through MiXCR, listing each CDR3 protein once. Of about 780,000 distinct CDR3 sequences listed, 62% are singletons. Germline-derived CDR1 and CDR2 are SQVTM and ANQGSEA. The CDR3 is 13 residues long. Trimming stripped 2 bases from V and 4 bases from J, with 11 bases between. This receptor was taken from a man aged 25-40 years in good health. The specimen was blood. The gene calls are TRBV29-1 and TRBJ2-5; D might be TRBD2 (5 bases). The CDR3 loop is CSVERLAGETQYF. In nucleotides, the CDR3 is TGCAGCGTTGAACGGCTAGCTGGAGAGACCCAGTACTTC.